The clone carrying this T cell receptor beta chain was seen a handful of times. Expressed TCRB transcripts got sequenced, as all isolated RNA was reverse transcribed. Clones were read by immunoSEQ multiplex PCR, and TCRdb kept only the in-frame ones, dropping some. The sample consists of under 250,000 clones, roughly 13% of them appearing once. The data belong to a study of beta chain features in type 1 diabetes. The CDR3 runs to 19 residues. V was clipped by 2 bases and J by 4 bases; unmatched bases: 12. The germline V gene has CDR1 MNHEY and CDR2 SMNVEV (reference sequence). The sequencing sample was made of naive CD4+ T cells from blood. The V call is TRBV27, the J call TRBJ2-2; TRBD2 matches at 11 bases. The origin of this receptor is a woman between 40 and 55 years old in good health. The CDR3 nucleotides read TGTGCCAGCAGTTTAAGGGCGCCTAGCGGGGGGCCGAGCACCGGGGAGCTGTTTTTT. This encodes CASSLRAPSGGPSTGELFF.